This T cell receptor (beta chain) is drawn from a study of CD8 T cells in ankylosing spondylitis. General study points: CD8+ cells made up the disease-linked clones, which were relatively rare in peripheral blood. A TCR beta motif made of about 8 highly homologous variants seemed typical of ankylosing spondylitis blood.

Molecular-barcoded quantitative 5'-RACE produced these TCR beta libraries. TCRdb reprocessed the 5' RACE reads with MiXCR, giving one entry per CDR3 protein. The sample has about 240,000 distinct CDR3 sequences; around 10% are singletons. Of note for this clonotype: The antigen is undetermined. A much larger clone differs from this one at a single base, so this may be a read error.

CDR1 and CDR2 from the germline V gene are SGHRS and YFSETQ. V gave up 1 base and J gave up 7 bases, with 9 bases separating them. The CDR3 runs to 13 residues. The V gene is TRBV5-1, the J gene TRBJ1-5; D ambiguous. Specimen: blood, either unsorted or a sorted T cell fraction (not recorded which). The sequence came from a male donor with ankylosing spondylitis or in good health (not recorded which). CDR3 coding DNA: TGCGCCAGCAGCTTGCACGGGCGCCAGCCCCAGCATTTT. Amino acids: CASSLHGRQPQHF. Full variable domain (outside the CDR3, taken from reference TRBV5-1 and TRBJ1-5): KAGVTQTPRYLIKTRGQQVTLSCSPISGHRSVSWYQQTPGQGLQFLFEYFSETQRNKGNFPGRFSGRQFSNSRSEMNVSTLELGDSALYLCASSLHGRQPQHFGDGTRLSIL.